What follows are 25 T cell receptor beta chains derived from one specimen sequenced in a study of blood T cell repertoires in COVID-19. TCRdb's table, derived via immunoSEQ multiplex PCR, lists solely in-frame clones and lacks some. The sample has some 150,000 clones, around 86% seen once. Sequencing was performed on peripheral blood. These receptors came from a man in his 70s with acute or convalescent COVID-19.

The V gene is TRBV3-1 (or the pseudogene TRBV3-2), the J gene TRBJ2-6, with a tentative D call TRBD2 (6 bases). V was shortened by 1 base and J by 0 bases, with 16 bases between the two germline ends. Germline assignment: CDR1 LGHDT and CDR2 YNNKEL (reference sequence). CDR3 length: 19 amino acids. The DNA for the CDR3 is TGTGCCAGCAGCCAAGTGCCGGGGGAAAGGGGCTCTGGGGCCAACGTCCTGACTTTC. Protein product: CASSQVPGERGSGANVLTF.

This clone occurred a few times. The chain recombines TRBV28 with TRBJ1-3; D gene uncertain. The V gene's germline CDR1 is MDHEN and CDR2 SYDVKM. CDR3 length equals 16 residues. Trimming cost V 5 bases and J 4 bases, with 18 bases left between them. The CDR3 is CASSPGRMRAGNTIYF. The CDR3 DNA reads as TGTGCCAGCAGTCCAGGACGGATGAGGGCAGGAAACACCATATATTTT.

The chain employs TRBV7-2 and TRBJ2-5; D call uncertain. V gave up 2 bases and J gave up 1 base, with 5 bases separating them. CDR1 and CDR2 from the germline V gene are SGHTA and FQGNSA. The CDR3 runs 13 residues. In DNA form, the CDR3 reads TGTGCCAGCAGCTTACTAGGCCAAGAGACCCAGTACTTC. It codes for CASSLLGQETQYF.

The gene calls are TRBV5-1 and TRBJ2-2; D uncertain. From germline, CDR1 is SGHRS and CDR2 YFSETQ. CDR3 length: 15 residues. The V gene lost 4 bases and the J gene lost 1 base, with 11 bases spanning the gap. CDR3 region: CASSPGRQNTGELFF. CDR3 in DNA: TGCGCCAGCAGCCCCGGTAGACAGAACACCGGGGAGCTGTTTTTT.

The rearrangement links TRBV7-9 to TRBJ2-1; 9 nucleotides line up with TRBD1. The CDR3 runs 15 residues. Germline-derived CDR1 and CDR2 are SEHNR and FQNEAQ (reference sequence). The V and J ends lost 1 base and 5 bases, in that order; junction bases with no gene match: 3. The CDR3 loop is CASSLDRGRDNEQFF. The CDR3 bases are TGTGCCAGCAGCTTAGACAGGGGGCGTGACAATGAGCAGTTCTTC.

The chain recombines TRBV10-2 with TRBJ2-1, with 9 bases fitting TRBD2. The V segment lost 7 bases and the J segment 7 bases; nucleotides outside the gene matches: 8. Germline CDR1 and CDR2: WSHSY and SAAADI. The CDR3 loop spans 14 amino acids. The CDR3 sequence is CASKVAGVQNEQFF. The CDR3 nucleotides read TGCGCCAGCAAGGTAGCGGGAGTTCAGAATGAGCAGTTCTTC.

The CDR3 nucleotides read TGTGCCAGCAGTTATATGGGGACTAGCGGGACAGATACGCAGTATTTT. The encoded protein is CASSYMGTSGTDTQYF. The chain employs TRBV6-2 or TRBV6-3 and TRBJ2-3; 12 bases are shared with TRBD2. V shed 3 bases and J 3 bases; nucleotides not matched to a gene: 4. Germline V lookup: CDR1 MNHEY, CDR2 SVGEGT. This CDR3 spans 16 amino acids.

The chain joins TRBV5-1 to TRBJ1-2; no clear D gene. The CDR3 covers 13 residues. Trimming took off 0 bases at V and 3 bases at J, with 6 bases between the two ends. Germline V gives CDR1 SGHRS, CDR2 YFSETQ. CDR3 protein: CASSLDGDYGYTF. The CDR3 DNA reads TGCGCCAGCAGCTTGGACGGTGACTATGGCTACACCTTC.

The chain combines TRBV7-9 with TRBJ2-2; 12 nucleotides match TRBD2. Germline trimming cut 0 bases from V and 0 bases from J; bases unmatched to any gene: 5. CDR3 size: 19 residues. Germline-derived CDR1 and CDR2 are SEHNR and FQNEAQ (reference sequence). The CDR3 sequence: CASSLAQLAGGPNTGELFF. The CDR3 DNA is TGTGCCAGCAGCTTAGCGCAACTAGCGGGAGGTCCGAACACCGGGGAGCTGTTTTTT.

The genes are TRBV11-1 and TRBJ2-2; 10 nucleotides agree with TRBD1. Per the germline V gene, CDR1 is SGHAT and CDR2 is FQDESV (reference sequence). This CDR3 contains 15 residues. Losses at the gene ends were 1 base for V and 6 bases for J; bases not matched to a gene: 2. For the CDR3, the DNA is TGTGCCAGCAGCTTAGGAGGGACAGGGGCCGGGGAGCTGTTTTTT. Encoded protein: CASSLGGTGAGELFF.

V gene TRBV27 combines with J gene TRBJ1-1; 7 bases line up with TRBD1. The germline gives CDR1 MNHEY, CDR2 SMNVEV (reference sequence). CDR3 length: 17 residues. Losses at the gene ends were 4 bases for V and 0 bases for J; bases not matched to a gene: 11. The CDR3 spells CASSSAPGTVLNTEAFF. CDR3 DNA sequence: TGTGCCAGCAGTTCCGCTCCCGGGACAGTCTTGAACACTGAAGCTTTCTTT.

Note on this clone: A junction end diverges from the germline sequence, so it may reflect a read error. The same CDR3 also results from other DNA sequences found in this sample. J is TRBJ2-2 and V is TRBV10-3; D might be TRBD1 (6 bases). Germline-derived CDR1 and CDR2 are ENHRY and SYGVKD. The CDR3 totals 15 residues. The CDR3 sequence: CAISESGRGTGELFF. CDR3 bases: TGTGCTATCAGTGAGTCCGGAAGGGGGACCGGGGAGCTGTTTTTT.

Only a few counts were recorded for this clone. The gene calls are TRBV4-3 and TRBJ2-2, with TRBD1 identical over 7 bases. The V segment lost 2 bases and the J segment 2 bases; nucleotides outside the gene matches: 2. The CDR3 totals 15 residues. Germline lookup yields CDR1 LGHNA and CDR2 YSLEER. CDR3 nucleotides: TGCGCCAGCAGCCAACGAGGGGGCAACACCGGGGAGCTGTTTTTT. Residues: CASSQRGGNTGELFF.

J is TRBJ2-3 and V is TRBV2; 7 bases line up with TRBD2. CDR3 length equals 16 residues. Germline V CDR1 and CDR2: SNHLY, FYNNEI. V trimming: 5 bases; J trimming: 1 base; junction bases outside the gene matches: 9. CDR3 protein: CASSRDSGPRTDTQYF. Written as DNA, the CDR3 is TGTGCCAGCAGTAGGGATAGCGGGCCCCGCACAGATACGCAGTATTTT.

The CDR3 DNA sequence: TGTGCCAGTAGTACAACCCCAGCGGGTTATAATTCACCCCTCCACTTT. This encodes CASSTTPAGYNSPLHF. The V call is TRBV19, the J call TRBJ1-6; no firm D call. The length of the CDR3 is 16 residues. CDR1 and CDR2 from the germline V gene are LNHDA and SQIVND (reference sequence). Deletions cut 4 bases from V and 4 bases from J, with 14 bases between.

This clone was found a few times. The gene calls are TRBV5-8 and TRBJ2-1, with D possibly TRBD2 on 6 matching bases. With 4 bases removed from V and 7 bases from J, the gap between germline ends came to 12 bases. This CDR3 region has 13 residues. Germline CDR1 is SGHTS and CDR2 is YDEGEE. CDR3: CASSRDSFNEQFF. In DNA form, the CDR3 reads TGTGCCAGCAGCCGGGACTCATTTAATGAGCAGTTCTTC.

The chain is built from TRBV9 and TRBJ1-3; D not resolved. Germline values: CDR1 SGDLS, CDR2 YYNGEE. The CDR3 spans 12 residues. Trimming took 3 bases from V and 8 from J, leaving 9 bases between them. The CDR3 DNA reads as TGTGCCAGCAGCGGCTCCGGGGACACCATATATTTT. Its translation: CASSGSGDTIYF. The full variable domain, with the rest looked up from reference TRBV9 and TRBJ1-3, is DSGVTQTPKHLITATGQRVTLRCSPRSGDLSVYWYQQSLDQGLQFLIQYYNGEERAKGNILERFSAQQFPDLHSELNLSSLELGDSALYFCASSGSGDTIYFGEGSWLTVV.

The CDR3 DNA sequence: TGTGCCAGCAGCGTAGGAGCGGGAGGAACAGATACGCAGTATTTT. It yields the protein CASSVGAGGTDTQYF. The chain joins TRBV9 to TRBJ2-3; 9 nucleotides align to TRBD2. The CDR3 loop spans 15 amino acids. The germline V gene encodes CDR1 SGDLS and CDR2 YYNGEE. V was pared by 0 bases and J by 3 bases, with 2 bases of the junction left unmatched.

The V call is TRBV5-1, the J call TRBJ2-7, with D maybe TRBD2 (5 bases). This CDR3 contains 14 residues. V shed 0 bases and J shed 3 bases, with 10 bases lying between them. Germline V gives CDR1 SGHRS, CDR2 YFSETQ. CDR3: CASSLASLSYEQYF. In DNA, the CDR3 is TGCGCCAGCAGCTTGGCTAGCCTCAGCTACGAGCAGTACTTC.

The CDR3 is CASNPSGRASNTGELFF. The CDR3 DNA reads as TGTGCCAGCAACCCGAGCGGGAGGGCTTCGAACACCGGGGAGCTGTTTTTT. The chain couples TRBV7-2 to TRBJ2-2, with 10 nucleotides matching TRBD2. The germline gives CDR1 SGHTA, CDR2 FQGNSA. Losses at the gene ends were 7 bases for V and 0 bases for J; bases not matched to a gene: 8. The length of the CDR3 is 17 residues.

This sequence joins TRBV5-4 and TRBJ2-5, with 9 bases that match TRBD2. Per germline, CDR1 SGHNT and CDR2 YYREEE (reference sequence). Losses at the gene ends were 1 base for V and 4 bases for J; bases not matched to a gene: 11. The CDR3 contains 17 residues. The CDR3 bases are TGTGCCAGCAGCTTGTTCGGTAGCGGGAGTTCCAGAGAGACCCAGTACTTC. This encodes CASSLFGSGSSRETQYF. Full variable domain (missing parts from reference TRBV5-4 and TRBJ2-5): ETGVTQSPTHLIKTRGQQVTLRCSSQSGHNTVSWYQQALGQGPQFIFQYYREEENGRGNFPPRFSGLQFPNYSSELNVNALELDDSALYLCASSLFGSGSSRETQYFGPGTRLLVL.

This clone has just one count. This sequence joins TRBV10-3 and TRBJ2-3; 10 positions match TRBD2. Germline V gene data show CDR1 as ENHRY and CDR2 as SYGVKD. There are 16 residues in the CDR3. With V trimmed by 6 bases and J by 0 bases, 6 bases remained unmatched. CDR3 sequence reads: CAISSLAGASTDTQYF. The CDR3 region has the DNA TGTGCCATCAGCTCTCTAGCGGGAGCTAGCACAGATACGCAGTATTTT.

V gene TRBV7-8 combines with J gene TRBJ1-2, with TRBD1 identical over 7 bases. CDR1 and CDR2 from the germline V gene are SGHVS and FQNEAQ. CDR3 length: 13 residues. The V and J ends lost 7 bases and 3 bases, in that order; junction bases with no gene match: 5. The DNA of the CDR3 is TGTGCCAGCACTCCAGGGGGTGACTATGGCTACACCTTC. This gives the protein CASTPGGDYGYTF.

The chain recombines TRBV3-1 (or the pseudogene TRBV3-2) with TRBJ2-1, with unresolved D. Per germline, CDR1 LGHDT and CDR2 YNNKEL (reference sequence). The CDR3 totals 13 residues. V was trimmed by 4 bases and J by 4 bases, leaving 8 bases between them. The DNA for the CDR3 is TGTGCCAGCAGCCGAGGAGCGTACAATGAGCAGTTCTTC. This translates into CASSRGAYNEQFF.

Details on this clone: Compared with germline, one end of the junction differs, possibly owing to a read error. The rearrangement uses TRBV7-7 and TRBJ1-6, with a weak D call TRBD1 (5 bases). This CDR3 comprises 15 residues. The germline V gene has CDR1 SSHAT and CDR2 FNYEAQ (reference sequence). The CDR3 bases are TGTGCTAGCAGCTTAATGGCACGGGGGGATTCACCCCTCCACTTT. Translating gives CASSLMARGDSPLHF.